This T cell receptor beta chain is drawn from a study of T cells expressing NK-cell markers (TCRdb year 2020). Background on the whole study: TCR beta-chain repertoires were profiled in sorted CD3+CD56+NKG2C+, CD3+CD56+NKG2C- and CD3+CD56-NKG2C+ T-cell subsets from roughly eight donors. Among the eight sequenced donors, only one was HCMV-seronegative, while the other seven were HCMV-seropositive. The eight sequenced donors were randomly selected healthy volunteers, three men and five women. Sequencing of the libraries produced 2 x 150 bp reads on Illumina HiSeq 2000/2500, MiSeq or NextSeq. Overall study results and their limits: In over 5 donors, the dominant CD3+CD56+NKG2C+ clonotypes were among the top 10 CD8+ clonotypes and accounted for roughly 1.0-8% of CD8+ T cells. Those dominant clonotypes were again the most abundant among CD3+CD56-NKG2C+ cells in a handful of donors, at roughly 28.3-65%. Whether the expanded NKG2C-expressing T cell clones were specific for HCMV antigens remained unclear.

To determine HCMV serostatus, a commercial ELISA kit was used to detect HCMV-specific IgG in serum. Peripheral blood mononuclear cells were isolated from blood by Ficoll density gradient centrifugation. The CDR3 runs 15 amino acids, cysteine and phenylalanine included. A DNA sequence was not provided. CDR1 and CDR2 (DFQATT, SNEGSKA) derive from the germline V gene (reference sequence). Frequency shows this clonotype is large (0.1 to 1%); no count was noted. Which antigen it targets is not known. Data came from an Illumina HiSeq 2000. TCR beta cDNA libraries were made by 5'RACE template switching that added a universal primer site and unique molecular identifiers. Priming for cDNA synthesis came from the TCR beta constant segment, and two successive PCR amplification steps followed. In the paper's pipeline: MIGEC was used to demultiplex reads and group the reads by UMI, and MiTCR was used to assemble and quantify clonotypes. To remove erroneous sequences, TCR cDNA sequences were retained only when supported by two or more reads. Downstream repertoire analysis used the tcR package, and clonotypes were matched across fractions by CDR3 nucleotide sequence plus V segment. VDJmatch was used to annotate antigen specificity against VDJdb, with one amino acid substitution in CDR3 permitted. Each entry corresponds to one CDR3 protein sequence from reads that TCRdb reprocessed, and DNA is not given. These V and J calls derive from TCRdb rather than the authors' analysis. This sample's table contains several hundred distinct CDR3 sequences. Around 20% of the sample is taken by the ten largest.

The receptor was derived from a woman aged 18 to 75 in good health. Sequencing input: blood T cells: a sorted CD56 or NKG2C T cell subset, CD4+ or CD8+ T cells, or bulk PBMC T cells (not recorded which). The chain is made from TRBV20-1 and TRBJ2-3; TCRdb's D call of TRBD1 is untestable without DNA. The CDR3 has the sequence CSARTQGRETDTQYF.